This T cell receptor beta chain emerged from a study of blood T cell repertoires in COVID-19. Study as a whole: COVID-19 samples collected from the United States, Italy and Spain covered acute and convalescent phases. Sources were T cells, B-cell-depleted T cells, or PBMCs; the material itself was cDNA or gDNA.

Germline CDR1 and CDR2: MNHEY and SVGAGI. The V gene lost 0 bases and the J gene lost 2 bases, with 5 bases spanning the gap. The CDR3 spans 14 residues. This clone turned up a few times. As handled by the study authors: Counts of nucleated cells, estimated from reference gene primer amplification, were obtained. The method was immunoSEQ multiplex PCR; TCRdb's version includes in-frame clones alone and lacks a portion of them. That table gives V, J and clone size, and the DNA gave D and trimming. The sample has approximately 160,000 clones; approximately 84% are singletons. V is TRBV6-5 and J is TRBJ1-3; D is perhaps TRBD1 (5 bases). This TCR was sampled from a man aged 35 to 55 who had recovered from COVID-19. Specimen: peripheral blood. The CDR3 protein is CASSYSGAGNTIYF. CDR3 bases: TGTGCCAGCAGTTACTCAGGGGCTGGAAACACCATATATTTT.